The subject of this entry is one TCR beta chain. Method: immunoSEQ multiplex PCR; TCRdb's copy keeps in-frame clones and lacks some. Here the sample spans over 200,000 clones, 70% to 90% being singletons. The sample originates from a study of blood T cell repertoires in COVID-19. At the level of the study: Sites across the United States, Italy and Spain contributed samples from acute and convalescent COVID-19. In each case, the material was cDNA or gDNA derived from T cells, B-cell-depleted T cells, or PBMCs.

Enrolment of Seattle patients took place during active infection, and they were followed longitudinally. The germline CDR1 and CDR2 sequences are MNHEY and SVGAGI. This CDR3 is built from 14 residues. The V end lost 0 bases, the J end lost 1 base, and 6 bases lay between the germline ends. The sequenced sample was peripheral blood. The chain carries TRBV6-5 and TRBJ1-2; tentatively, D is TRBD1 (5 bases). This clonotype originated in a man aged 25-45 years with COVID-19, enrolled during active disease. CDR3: CASSYSRVNYGYTF. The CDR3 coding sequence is TGTGCCAGCAGTTACTCCAGGGTTAACTATGGCTACACCTTC.